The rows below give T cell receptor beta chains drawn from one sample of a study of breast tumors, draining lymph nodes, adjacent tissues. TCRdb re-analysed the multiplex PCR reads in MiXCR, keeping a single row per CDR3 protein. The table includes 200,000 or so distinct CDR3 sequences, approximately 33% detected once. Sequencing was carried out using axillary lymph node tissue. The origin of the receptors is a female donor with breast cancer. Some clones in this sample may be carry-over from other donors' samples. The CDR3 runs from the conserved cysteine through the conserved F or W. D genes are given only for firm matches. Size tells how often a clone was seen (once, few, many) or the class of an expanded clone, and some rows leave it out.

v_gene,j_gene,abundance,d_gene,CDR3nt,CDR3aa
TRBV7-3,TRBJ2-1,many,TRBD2,TGTGCCAGCAGCCTAGCGGGGGGCAGTGGGGTTGAGCAGTTCTTC,CASSLAGGSGVEQFF
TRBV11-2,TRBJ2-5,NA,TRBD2,TGTGCCAGCAGCGCCGGGACTAGCGGGAGTGATGAGACCCAGTACTTC,CASSAGTSGSDETQYF
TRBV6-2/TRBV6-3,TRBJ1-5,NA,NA,TGTGCCAGCAGTTACTCACGGAGAAGCAATCAGCCCCAGCATTTT,CASSYSRRSNQPQHF
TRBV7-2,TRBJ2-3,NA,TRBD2,TGTGCCAGCAGCTCAGCGGGACCCCTATACAATGAGCAGTATTTT,CASSSAGPLYNEQYF
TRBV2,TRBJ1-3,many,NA,TGTGCCAGCAGTGAAAAGGAACTCTCTGGAAACACCATATATTTT,CASSEKELSGNTIYF
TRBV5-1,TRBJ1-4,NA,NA,TGCGCCAGCAGCTTGGGACAGGCCGGCAGTGAAAAACTGTTTTTT,CASSLGQAGSEKLFF
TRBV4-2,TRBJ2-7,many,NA,TGTGCCAGCAGCCAAGACCGGCAGGGGAGAGAGCAGTACTTC,CASSQDRQGREQYF
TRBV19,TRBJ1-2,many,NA,TGTGCCAGTAGCCGCAAGATTAACTATGGCTACACCTTC,CASSRKINYGYTF
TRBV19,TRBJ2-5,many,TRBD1,TGTGCCAGTAGTCACCCGGGACAGGTCCAAGAGACCCAGTACTTC,CASSHPGQVQETQYF
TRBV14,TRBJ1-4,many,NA,TGTGCCAGCAGCCAAGGTGGTCCAGGACTTAATGAAAAACTGTTTTTT,CASSQGGPGLNEKLFF
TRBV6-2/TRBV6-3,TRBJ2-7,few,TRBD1,TGTGCCAGCAGTTACTCCGGGACAGACCATTCCTACGAGCAGTACTTC,CASSYSGTDHSYEQYF
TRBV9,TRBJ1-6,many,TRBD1,TGTGCCAGCAGCAACCCGCCCAGGGGGGGCAGAGATAATTCACCCCTCCACTTT,CASSNPPRGGRDNSPLHF
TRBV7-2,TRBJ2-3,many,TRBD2,TGTGCCAGCAGCTTACAGGGACTAGCGGCCACAGATACGCAGTATTTT,CASSLQGLAATDTQYF
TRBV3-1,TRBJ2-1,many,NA,TGTGCCAGCAGCCAAGATCTGAGGGTAGGGCAGTTCTTC,CASSQDLRVGQFF
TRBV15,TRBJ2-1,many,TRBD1,TGTGCCACCGCGGCAGGGGGCAATGAGCAGTTCTTC,CATAAGGNEQFF
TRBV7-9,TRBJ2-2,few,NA,TGTGCCACCAATAGGGGAGGCCGGGCCTCTATCGGTCTCGGGGGGCTGTTTTTT,CATNRGGRASIGLGGLFF
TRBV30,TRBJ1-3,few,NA,TGTGCCTGGAGTGATGGGAGGGCAAACACCATATATTTT,CAWSDGRANTIYF
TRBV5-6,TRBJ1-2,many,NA,TGTGCCAGCAGCTTGAATTCTGGGGGCTACACCTTC,CASSLNSGGYTF
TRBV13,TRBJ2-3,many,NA,TGTGCCAGCAGCTCCCCTCTCCGCTTGGCAGATACGCAGTATTTT,CASSSPLRLADTQYF
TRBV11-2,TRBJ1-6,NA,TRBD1,TGTGCCAGCAGCCAAGTAGCGGGACAGGGTTTATCAACCCTCCACTTT,CASSQVAGQGLSTLHF
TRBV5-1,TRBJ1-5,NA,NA,TGCGCCAGCAGCTTGATCGGGGGGCATCAGCCCCAGCATTTT,CASSLIGGHQPQHF
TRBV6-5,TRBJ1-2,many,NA,TGTGCCAGCAGGCCCCGCTATGGCTACACCTTC,CASRPRYGYTF
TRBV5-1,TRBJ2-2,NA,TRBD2,TGCGCCAGCAGCTCAAAGACTAGCGGGTGGAGGGAGCTGTTTTTT,CASSSKTSGWRELFF
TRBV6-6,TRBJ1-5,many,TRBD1,TGTGCCAGCAGTTACTCCACAGGGGGCAATCAGCCCCAGCATTTT,CASSYSTGGNQPQHF
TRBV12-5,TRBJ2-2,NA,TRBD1,TGTGCTAGTGGTTTGGTACGAGGGACAGGGATGGAGCCGGGCGGGGAGCTGTTTTTT,CASGLVRGTGMEPGGELFF
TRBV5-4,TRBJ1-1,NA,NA,TGTGCCAGCAGCCTAGACGGGACTACTGAAGCTTTCTTT,CASSLDGTTEAFF
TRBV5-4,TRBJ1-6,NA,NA,TGTGCCAGCAGCCCCCTTGGCGGGAGGTCACCCCTCCACTTT,CASSPLGGRSPLHF
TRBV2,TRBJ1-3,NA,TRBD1,TGTGCCAGCGTTGGGACAGGGTGGACTGGAAACACCATATATTTT,CASVGTGWTGNTIYF
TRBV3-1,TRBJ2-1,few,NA,TGTGCCAGCAGCGAAAGGGGGGGACTCAATGAGCAGTTCTTC,CASSERGGLNEQFF
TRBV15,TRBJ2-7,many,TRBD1,TGTGCCACCAGCAGAGCCGGGACAGGGAACGAGCAGTACTTC,CATSRAGTGNEQYF
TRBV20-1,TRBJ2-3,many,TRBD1,TGCAGTGCTTACAGGGGTAGGGGGATTGCAGATACGCAGTATTTT,CSAYRGRGIADTQYF
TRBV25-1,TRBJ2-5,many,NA,TGTGCCAGCAGTGACCCTACATGGGGGAACCAAGAGACCCAGTACTTC,CASSDPTWGNQETQYF
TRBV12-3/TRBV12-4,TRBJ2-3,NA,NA,TGTGCCAGCAGTTTTCAAAGCGCGGGGAGCACAGATACGCAGTATTTT,CASSFQSAGSTDTQYF
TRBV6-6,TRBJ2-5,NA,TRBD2,TGTGCCAGCACCCGGGGGGGGGGGCCGATGGAGACCCAGTACTTC,CASTRGGGPMETQYF
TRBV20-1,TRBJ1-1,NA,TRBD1,TGCAGTGCTAGGCCGGGACAGGGAGGCACCGAAGCTTTCTTT,CSARPGQGGTEAFF
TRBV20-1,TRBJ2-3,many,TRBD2,TGCAGTGCTAGAGTAGCGGGAGGGATTTCCCGTGCGCAGTATTTT,CSARVAGGISRAQYF
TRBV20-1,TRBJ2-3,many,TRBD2,TGCAGTGCTGGCCTAGCGGGGCGCACAGATACGCAGTATTTT,CSAGLAGRTDTQYF
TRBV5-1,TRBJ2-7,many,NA,TGCGCCAGCAGCTTTCAGGAGGGAGCCTACGAGCAGTACTTC,CASSFQEGAYEQYF
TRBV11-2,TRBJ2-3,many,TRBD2,TGTGCCAGCAGCTTAGCGGGAGGGCCCGGAGATACGCAGTATTTT,CASSLAGGPGDTQYF
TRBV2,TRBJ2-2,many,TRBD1,TGTGCCAGCAGACAGGGGGGTGCCGGGGAGCTGTTTTTT,CASRQGGAGELFF
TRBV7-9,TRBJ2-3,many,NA,TGTGCCAGCAGCCCCCTCCTGGTGTTTACAGATACGCAGTATTTT,CASSPLLVFTDTQYF
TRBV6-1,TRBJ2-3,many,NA,TGTGCCAGCAGTTTCCGGGACTCCAGCTCAGATACGCAGTATTTT,CASSFRDSSSDTQYF
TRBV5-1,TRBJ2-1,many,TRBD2,TGCGCCAGCAGCTTGTGGCGGGGGAGCTCCTACAATGAGCAGTTCTTC,CASSLWRGSSYNEQFF
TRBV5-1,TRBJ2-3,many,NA,TGCGCCAGCAGCCTAATGAGCACAGATACGCAGTATTTT,CASSLMSTDTQYF
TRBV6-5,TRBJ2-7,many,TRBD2,TGTGCCAGCAGTCCCCCCGGGGGGAGCGAGGCCGAGCAGTACTTC,CASSPPGGSEAEQYF
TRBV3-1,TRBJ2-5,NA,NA,TGTGCCAGCAGCCAAGAGAGGGTGGTAGAGACCCAGTACTTC,CASSQERVVETQYF
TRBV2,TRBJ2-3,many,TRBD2,TGTGCCAGCAGTGAGGCTGTGTGGCGGGGGTGGACAGATACGCAGTATTTT,CASSEAVWRGWTDTQYF
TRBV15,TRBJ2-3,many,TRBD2,TGTGCCACCAGCAGAGGCGGGGGGGCCTCGACAGATACGCAGTATTTT,CATSRGGGASTDTQYF
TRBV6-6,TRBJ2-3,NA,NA,TGTGCCAGCAGTCACTCTACCGGGATGCCCACAGATACGCAGTATTTT,CASSHSTGMPTDTQYF
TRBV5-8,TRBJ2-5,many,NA,TGTGCCAGCAGCTTGACAGAGCAAGAGACCCAGTACTTC,CASSLTEQETQYF